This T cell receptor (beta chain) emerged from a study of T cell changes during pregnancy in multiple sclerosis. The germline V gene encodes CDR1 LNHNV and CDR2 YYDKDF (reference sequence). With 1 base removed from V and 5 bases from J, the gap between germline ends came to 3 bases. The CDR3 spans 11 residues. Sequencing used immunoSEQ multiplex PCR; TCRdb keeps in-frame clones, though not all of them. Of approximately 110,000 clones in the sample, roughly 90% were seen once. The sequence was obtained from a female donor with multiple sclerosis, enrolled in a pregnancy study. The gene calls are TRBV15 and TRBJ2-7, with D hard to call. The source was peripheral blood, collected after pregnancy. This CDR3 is CATSRGDEQYF. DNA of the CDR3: TGTGCCACCAGCAGAGGAGACGAGCAGTACTTC.